The T cell receptor beta chain described here comes from a study of cytomegalovirus exposure and HLA in healthy donors. Across the whole study: An earlier analysis identified 117 million unique TCR beta sequences in some 180 million T cells.

Germline CDR1 is LNHDA and CDR2 is SQIVND (reference sequence). V lost 0 bases and J lost 4; bases outside the gene matches: 9. The CDR3 loop spans 17 amino acids. With 60 Vbeta and 13 Jbeta primers, the PCR was carried out. The data were produced by immunoSEQ multiplex PCR, yet TCRdb's version contains in-frame clones alone and is incomplete. The table records approximately 100,000 clones, over 60% of them present only once. The chain is built from TRBV19 and TRBJ2-7, with 10 nucleotides matching TRBD1. The receptor's source is a female donor in good health and CMV-seronegative. The source material was PBMCs. CDR3 sequence reads: CASSIDHLTGGMYEQYF. Here the CDR3 DNA reads TGTGCCAGTAGTATAGATCACCTGACAGGGGGCATGTACGAGCAGTACTTC.